This entry lists 17 T cell receptor beta chains sequenced from one sample in a study of blood T cell repertoires in COVID-19. The protocol was immunoSEQ multiplex PCR, while the TCRdb copy is restricted to in-frame clones and leaves out a portion. The sample records over 200,000 clones, around nine tenths being singletons. The sequenced sample consisted of peripheral blood. Receptor source: a woman aged 60 to 75 with acute or convalescent COVID-19.

This clone was recorded many times. The chain's CDR3 is CASNPTGGAYGYTF. CDR3 DNA: TGTGCCAGCAACCCGACAGGGGGCGCCTATGGCTACACCTTC. V gene TRBV6-5 combines with J gene TRBJ1-2; 10 nucleotides align to TRBD1. Germline V lookup: CDR1 MNHEY, CDR2 SVGAGI. This CDR3 spans 14 amino acids. The ends lost 7 bases at V and 4 bases at J; junction bases unmatched: 6.

V and J are TRBV7-2 and TRBJ2-7; unclear D gene. This CDR3 contains 13 residues. The germline V gene has CDR1 SGHTA and CDR2 FQGNSA. The V end lost 5 bases, the J end lost 4 bases, and 12 bases lay between the germline ends. In nucleotides, the CDR3 is TGTGCCAGCAGCAACAAGTCCCCTTACGAGCAGTACTTC. Its translation: CASSNKSPYEQYF. The whole variable domain, remainder taken from reference TRBV7-2 and TRBJ2-7, is GAGVSQSPSNKVTEKGKDVELRCDPISGHTALYWYRQSLGQGLEFLIYFQGNSAPDKSGLPSDRFSAERTGGSVSTLTIQRTQQEDSAVYLCASSNKSPYEQYFGPGTRLTVT.

The V and J genes are TRBV5-1 and TRBJ2-3, with 7 bases lining up with TRBD2. V trimming: 4 bases; J trimming: 2 bases; junction bases outside the gene matches: 10. In germline, CDR1 is SGHRS, CDR2 YFSETQ. The CDR3 length is 16 residues. The CDR3 sequence is CASSGAGTTSTDTQYF. Written as DNA, the CDR3 is TGCGCCAGCAGCGGAGCCGGGACTACTTCCACAGATACGCAGTATTTT. Looking up the rest from reference TRBV5-1 and TRBJ2-3 gives the full variable domain: KAGVTQTPRYLIKTRGQQVTLSCSPISGHRSVSWYQQTPGQGLQFLFEYFSETQRNKGNFPGRFSGRQFSNSRSEMNVSTLELGDSALYLCASSGAGTTSTDTQYFGPGTRLTVL.

The V call is TRBV24-1, the J call TRBJ2-3; possibly TRBD1 for D (7 bases). Germline-derived CDR1 and CDR2 are KGHDR and SFDVKD. The length of the CDR3 is 16 residues. Trimming removed 4 bases at V and 2 bases at J, with 15 bases between. CDR3 sequence (DNA): TGTGCCACCAGTGAGGGAGGACAGGCGTCCACAGATACGCAGTATTTT. It translates to CATSEGGQASTDTQYF.

This rearrangement joins TRBV7-8 to TRBJ2-3; D not certain. The CDR3 covers 14 residues. V dropped 7 bases and J dropped 6 bases, with 17 bases sitting between them. Germline V gene data show CDR1 as SGHVS and CDR2 as FQNEAQ. As DNA, the CDR3 is TGTGCCAGCAAGTCGAATCCAGCAGGCGATACGCAGTATTTT. Translated, it gives CASKSNPAGDTQYF.

This chain links TRBV29-1 with TRBJ2-5; possible D gene TRBD2, 7 bases. Germline lookup yields CDR1 SQVTM and CDR2 ANQGSEA. The CDR3 totals 14 residues. The germline V and J ends were trimmed by 8 bases and 4 bases, with 20 bases remaining between them. The chain's CDR3 is CSCTKGGSSETQYF. CDR3 DNA: TGCAGCTGCACAAAGGGGGGGAGTTCAGAGACCCAGTACTTC.

The chain carries TRBV18 and TRBJ1-1, with 7 bases matching TRBD1. The V gene end was trimmed by 3 bases and the J gene end by 1 base; junction bases not matched to a gene: 2. The CDR3 is 14 amino acids. Germline CDR1 and CDR2: KGHSH and LQKENI. The CDR3 sequence: CASSPTGENTEAFF. The CDR3 DNA is TGTGCCAGCTCACCTACAGGGGAGAACACTGAAGCTTTCTTT.

This clone was observed a few times. The chain uses TRBV7-2 and TRBJ1-5; D remains ambiguous. Trimming took off 1 base at V and 2 bases at J, with 12 bases between the two ends. Germline lookup yields CDR1 SGHTA and CDR2 FQGNSA. The CDR3 totals 16 residues. The CDR3 region is CASSLGGGMGNQPQHF. CDR3 DNA: TGTGCCAGCAGCTTAGGGGGAGGGATGGGCAATCAGCCCCAGCATTTT.

V is TRBV6-5 and J is TRBJ1-2; perhaps TRBD1 as D (5 bases). Germline CDR1 MNHEY, CDR2 SVGAGI. V was cut by 10 bases and J by 8 bases, with 20 bases left in between. The CDR3 spans 13 residues. CDR3 loop: CAIARDGGRGYTF. The CDR3 region has the DNA TGTGCCATCGCTAGGGACGGGGGTCGGGGCTACACCTTC.

The chain joins TRBV6-5 to TRBJ2-7; the D is unclear. CDR3 size: 12 residues. Trimming cost V 4 bases and J 4 bases, with 8 bases left between them. Germline-derived CDR1 and CDR2 are MNHEY and SVGAGI. CDR3 sequence reads: CASSSYRYEQYF. Here the CDR3 DNA reads TGTGCCAGCAGTTCCTACAGATACGAGCAGTACTTC.

In this sample, this clone turned up once. J is TRBJ2-5 and V is TRBV15; 7 nucleotides align to TRBD1. The CDR3 is 16 amino acids. Trimming cost V 2 bases and J 1 base; bases outside gene matches: 7. CDR1 is LNHNV and CDR2 is YYDKDF in the germline V gene (reference sequence). CDR3 residues: CATSRSRDSFQETQYF. CDR3 in DNA: TGTGCCACCAGCAGATCCCGGGACAGCTTCCAAGAGACCCAGTACTTC. Complete variable domain (other parts from reference TRBV15 and TRBJ2-5): DAMVIQNPRYQVTQFGKPVTLSCSQTLNHNVMYWYQQKSSQAPKLLFHYYDKDFNNEADTPDNFQSRRPNTSFCFLDIRSPGLGDTAMYLCATSRSRDSFQETQYFGPGTRLLVL.

The rearrangement uses TRBV27 and TRBJ2-5, with 7 nucleotides matching TRBD1. CDR3 length equals 15 residues. V was pared by 5 bases and J by 2 bases, with 8 bases of the junction left unmatched. Germline values: CDR1 MNHEY, CDR2 SMNVEV (reference sequence). DNA for the CDR3: TGTGCCAGCAGTACCAGGACAGGTTCGCAAGAGACCCAGTACTTC. Protein sequence: CASSTRTGSQETQYF.

This clone was detected only a few times. The chain recombines TRBV25-1 with TRBJ2-7; 15 nucleotides line up with TRBD2. The CDR3 is 14 amino acids. Germline loops: CDR1 MGHDK, CDR2 SYGVNS. With 5 bases clipped from V and 6 bases from J, the junction kept 2 bases outside the gene matches. CDR3 protein: CASSRGLAGGEQYF. CDR3 DNA: TGTGCCAGCAGTAGGGGACTAGCGGGAGGCGAGCAGTACTTC.

This chain connects TRBV18 to TRBJ1-4; no reliable D call. CDR1 is KGHSH, CDR2 LQKENI, per germline. This CDR3 is built from 16 residues. Deletions cut 2 bases from V and 0 bases from J, with 10 bases between. CDR3 protein: CASSPDRQATNEKLFF. CDR3 bases: TGTGCCAGCTCACCAGACCGACAAGCAACTAATGAAAAACTGTTTTTT.

V and J are TRBV30 and TRBJ1-6, with D possibly matching TRBD1 (6 bases). The CDR3 covers 14 residues. Germline values: CDR1 GTSNPN, CDR2 SVGIG (reference sequence). Trimming took off 2 bases at V and 4 bases at J, with 9 bases between the two ends. Here the CDR3 DNA reads TGTGCCTGGAGTCGAGGACAGTATAATTCACCCCTCCACTTT. Translating gives CAWSRGQYNSPLHF. Full variable domain (missing parts from reference TRBV30 and TRBJ1-6): SQTIHQWPATLVQPVGSPLSLECTVEGTSNPNLYWYRQAAGRGLQLLFYSVGIGQISSEVPQNLSASRPQDRQFILSSKKLLLSDSGFYLCAWSRGQYNSPLHFGNGTRLTVT.

The rearrangement links TRBV30 to TRBJ2-1; TRBD1 aligns across 9 bases. J was trimmed by 1 base and V by 3 bases; bases with no gene match: 13. This CDR3 is built from 18 residues. The germline V gene encodes CDR1 GTSNPN and CDR2 SVGIG (reference sequence). The CDR3 bases are TGTGCCTGGAGCCGAATGTTCGGGACAGGGCGGTCCTACAATGAGCAGTTCTTC. It is translated as CAWSRMFGTGRSYNEQFF.

This chain joins TRBV28 and TRBJ1-1; 7 bases map to TRBD1. This CDR3 spans 14 amino acids. Germline trimming cut 2 bases from V and 5 bases from J; bases unmatched to any gene: 5. The germline gives CDR1 MDHEN, CDR2 SYDVKM. The chain's CDR3 is CASSLRAGGTEAFF. The CDR3 nucleotides are TGTGCCAGCAGTTTAAGGGCAGGGGGGACTGAAGCTTTCTTT.